This T cell receptor (beta chain) was obtained from a study of vaccination effects on CD4 cells after COVID-19. Study-wide background: Either the BNT162b2 or mRNA-1273 vaccine was given to participants in two doses.

Peptide-pool stimulation followed by sequencing identified expanded antigen-specific CD4+ clonotypes in the ViraFEST assay. Following a roughly eleven-day culture, CD4+ T cells were purified. The person's infection with SARS-CoV-2, confirmed by PCR, took place between March and December 2020. It was on days 3 and 7 that half the medium was replaced with IL-2 medium. For this clone: Its specificity is unknown.

Per the germline V gene, CDR1 is SGHVS and CDR2 is FQNEAQ. V lost 4 bases and J lost 4; bases outside the gene matches: 6. The CDR3 is 14 residues long. TCRdb keeps only in-frame clones here, not all; method: immunoSEQ multiplex PCR. The data show roughly 35,000 clones, around 72% seen once. Overall study results and limits: The study, lacking early post-infection timepoints, had few convalescent patients.

This chain joins TRBV7-8 and TRBJ1-1, with 7 bases matching TRBD1. The clonotype was recovered from a human donor who had a prior SARS-CoV-2 infection. Sequencing was performed on CD4+ T cells from PBMCs cultured with HCoV-NL63 spike peptides, taken before COVID-19 vaccination. CDR3 sequence (DNA): TGTGCCAGCAGCTATACAGGGGTGGTCACTGAAGCTTTCTTT. This encodes CASSYTGVVTEAFF.